The source of this TCR beta chain is a study of early T cells in non-severe SARS-CoV-2 infection. Study-wide background: RNA in bulk from unsorted whole blood was sequenced, and chains were unpaired. General study findings and limits: Anti-spike CD8 specificities were favored by VDJdb matching, whose results missed private and CD4 specificities.

Per germline, CDR1 KGHSH and CDR2 LQKENI. Germline trimming cut 4 bases from V and 5 bases from J; bases unmatched to any gene: 2. The CDR3 length is 12 residues. Individual cDNA molecules were tagged with unique molecular identifiers. Each CDR3 protein is one row after TCRdb ran MiXCR on the 5' RACE reads. The sample includes tens of thousands of distinct CDR3 sequences, about 5.3% of them seen just once. This clonotype was seen at least ten times. Antigen specificity is unknown. This TCR came from an adult who was a healthcare worker with PCR-confirmed SARS-CoV-2 infection or an uninfected control (not recorded which). This specimen consisted of whole blood, obtained at baseline. The V call is TRBV18, the J call TRBJ2-7; 7 positions agree with TRBD1. For the CDR3, the DNA is TGTGCCAGCTCACGACAGGGTAACGAGCAGTACTTC. It is translated as CASSRQGNEQYF.